The 22 T cell receptor beta chains given below trace back to one sample, sequenced in a study of T cell repertoires in cytomegalovirus infection. TCRdb re-derived calls from the reads in MiXCR, one entry per CDR3 protein. The sample has about 530,000 distinct CDR3 sequences, about 30% seen once. Source material: PBMCs. Receptors originate from a human donor in good health (CMV status not recorded). Some clones in this sample may be carry-over from other donors' samples.

There are a few counts of this clonotype. V usage is TRBV5-1 and J usage is TRBJ1-5, with D possibly matching TRBD1 (5 bases). The V gene's germline CDR1 is SGHRS and CDR2 YFSETQ. The CDR3 is 15 amino acids. V lost 0 bases and J lost 6, with 13 bases in between. CDR3 coding DNA: TGCGCCAGCAGCTTGGAAGGGGCGGGGGGTCAGCCCCAGCATTTT. It is translated as CASSLEGAGGQPQHF.

In its sample, this clonotype was seen a few times. This chain joins TRBV4-3 and TRBJ2-3; D unclear. Trimming left V 0 bases short and J 4 bases short, with 17 bases between. This CDR3 has 17 amino acids. Germline assignment: CDR1 LGHNA and CDR2 YSLEER. The CDR3 is CASSQEIASEGSDTQYF. CDR3 DNA sequence: TGCGCCAGCAGCCAAGAGATAGCCTCCGAAGGCTCAGATACGCAGTATTTT.

The chain links TRBV7-2 to TRBJ1-6; TRBD1 might be the D (5 bases). The CDR3 is 13 amino acids. Germline lookup yields CDR1 SGHTA and CDR2 FQGNSA. V lost 3 bases and J lost 9, with 9 bases in between. The CDR3 loop reads CASSFQGPSPLHF. The CDR3 DNA sequence: TGTGCCAGCAGCTTCCAGGGACCTTCACCCCTCCACTTT.

The genes are TRBV7-9 and TRBJ2-5, with D perhaps assigned TRBD1 or TRBD2 (6 bases each). The CDR3 runs 14 residues. V lost 5 bases, J lost 5 bases, and 15 bases lay in between. Germline V lookup: CDR1 SEHNR, CDR2 FQNEAQ (reference sequence). The CDR3 spells CASSEQGGVETQYF. The CDR3 nucleotides read TGTGCCAGCAGCGAACAGGGCGGGGTGGAGACCCAGTACTTC.

This chain links TRBV6-2 or TRBV6-3 with TRBJ2-3, with D uncertain. This CDR3 has 15 residues. Germline V gives CDR1 MNHEY, CDR2 SVGEGT. V shed 11 bases and J shed 3 bases, with 21 bases lying between them. The CDR3 bases are TGTGCCGGCTCCTCCCCGGAGCTAGGAACAGATACGCAGTATTTT. As protein: CAGSSPELGTDTQYF.

The gene calls are TRBV7-9 and TRBJ2-1; 11 bases map to TRBD2. This CDR3 spans 16 amino acids. Germline V CDR1 and CDR2: SEHNR, FQNEAQ (reference sequence). J was trimmed by 8 bases and V by 1 base; bases with no gene match: 7. CDR3 region: CASSLETSGAFDEQFF. CDR3 DNA: TGTGCCAGCAGCTTAGAGACTAGCGGGGCGTTTGATGAGCAGTTCTTC. Drawing the rest from reference TRBV7-9 and TRBJ2-1, the complete variable domain is DTGVSQNPRHKITKRGQNVTFRCDPISEHNRLYWYRQTLGQGPEFLTYFQNEAQLEKSRLLSDRFSAERPKGSFSTLEIQRTEQGDSAMYLCASSLETSGAFDEQFFGPGTRLTVL.

The J gene is TRBJ1-4, the V gene TRBV11-2; 7 nucleotides agree with TRBD1. The CDR3 spans 14 residues. V dropped 5 bases and J dropped 8; count of bases not matched to a gene: 8. Germline CDR1 is SGHAT and CDR2 is FQNNGV. The CDR3 is CASSATGNREKLFF. CDR3 nucleotide sequence: TGTGCCAGCAGCGCGACAGGGAATAGGGAAAAACTGTTTTTT. Combining the CDR3 with reference TRBV11-2 and TRBJ1-4 gives the whole variable domain EAGVAQSPRYKIIEKRQSVAFWCNPISGHATLYWYQQILGQGPKLLIQFQNNGVVDDSQLPKDRFSAERLKGVDSTLKIQPAKLEDSAVYLCASSATGNREKLFFGSGTQLSVL.

J is TRBJ2-1 and V is TRBV5-1, with 12 bases matching TRBD2. Germline V gives CDR1 SGHRS, CDR2 YFSETQ. This CDR3 spans 16 amino acids. The junction had 6 bases not matched to a gene; V was cut back by 3 bases and J by 5 bases. The CDR3 region is CASSSGLAGNNNEQFF. The CDR3 coding sequence is TGCGCCAGCAGCTCCGGACTAGCGGGAAACAACAATGAGCAGTTCTTC.

At least ten counts were recorded for this clonotype. This chain links TRBV12-3 or TRBV12-4 with TRBJ2-1; TRBD2 agrees at 12 bases. The length of the CDR3 is 13 residues. With V trimmed by 6 bases and J by 9 bases, 3 bases remained unmatched. The DNA of the CDR3 is TGTGCCAGCAGGCAGGGACTAGCGGGTGAGCAGTTCTTC. It codes for CASRQGLAGEQFF.

This clonotype occurred a few times. This chain connects TRBV6-5 to TRBJ1-4, with D maybe TRBD1 (5 bases). V lost 7 bases and J lost 8, with 17 bases in between. CDR1 is MNHEY and CDR2 is SVGAGI in the germline V gene. This CDR3 spans 14 amino acids. This chain's CDR3 is CASTAAGLGEKLFF. CDR3 nucleotides: TGTGCCAGCACCGCGGCAGGGCTTGGGGAAAAACTGTTTTTT.

This clonotype has ten or more counts. The gene calls are TRBV7-2 and TRBJ2-1; TRBD2 agrees at 8 bases. The J segment lost 6 bases and the V segment lost 5 bases, leaving 9 bases of the junction unmatched. CDR1 SGHTA and CDR2 FQGNSA come from the germline V gene. This CDR3 is 15 amino acids long. Here the CDR3 reads CASSVKTGLGNEQFF. CDR3 bases: TGTGCCAGCAGCGTAAAGACGGGACTAGGCAATGAGCAGTTCTTC.

This clonotype was seen repeatedly, ten times or more. The chain carries TRBV7-2 and TRBJ2-3; TRBD2 matches at 11 bases. This CDR3 region has 17 residues. Unmatched junction bases numbered 7, after V lost 2 bases and J lost 3 bases. Germline loops: CDR1 SGHTA, CDR2 FQGNSA. CDR3 in amino acids: CASSLRLAGMVTDTQYF. The DNA for the CDR3 is TGTGCCAGCAGCTTAAGACTAGCGGGAATGGTAACAGATACGCAGTATTTT.

This clonotype was counted at least ten times. The chain uses TRBV7-2 and TRBJ2-6; no reliable D call. V shed 4 bases and J shed 2 bases, with 9 bases lying between them. The germline CDR1 and CDR2 sequences are SGHTA and FQGNSA. This CDR3 has 15 amino acids. CDR3: CASSSDLPGANVLTF. The CDR3 region has the DNA TGTGCCAGCAGCTCGGACCTCCCTGGGGCCAACGTCCTGACTTTC.

J is TRBJ2-2 and V is TRBV19, with D unclear. This CDR3 is built from 12 residues. V gave up 6 bases and J gave up 8 bases, with 10 bases separating them. From germline, CDR1 is LNHDA and CDR2 SQIVND (reference sequence). In nucleotides, the CDR3 is TGTGCCAGTAGCCCCACCTGGGGGGAGCTGTTTTTT. Its translation: CASSPTWGELFF.

This clonotype appeared many times. The CDR3 protein is CASSLDGLRVNTEAFF. DNA of the CDR3: TGTGCCAGCAGCTTAGATGGGTTGAGGGTGAACACTGAAGCTTTCTTT. The V call is TRBV7-6, the J call TRBJ1-1; D remains unclear. V lost 1 base and J 0 bases, leaving 12 bases between the germline ends. CDR1 is SGHVS and CDR2 is FNYEAQ in the germline V gene. The CDR3 is made up of 16 amino acids.

In this sample, this clonotype turned up a few times. A read error may be the cause here, since a much bigger clone is one base away. V gene TRBV7-6 combines with J gene TRBJ2-6; D call uncertain. Germline CDR1 and CDR2: SGHVS and FNYEAQ. V was clipped by 3 bases and J by 2 bases, with 8 bases between them. The CDR3 covers 15 residues. The CDR3 spells CASSFESAGANVLTF. Here the CDR3 DNA reads TGTGCCAGCAGCTTCGAAAGCGCTGGGGCCAACGTCCTGACTTTC.

In this sample, this clonotype turned up a few times. The V gene is TRBV10-3, the J gene TRBJ2-1, with 9 bases matching TRBD2. With V trimmed by 5 bases and J by 13 bases, 6 bases remained unmatched. This CDR3 is 12 amino acids long. Germline V CDR1 and CDR2: ENHRY, SYGVKD. CDR3 in amino acids: CAISLSGGPQFF. The DNA of the CDR3 is TGTGCCATCAGTCTTAGCGGGGGACCTCAGTTCTTC.

This clonotype has just a few counts. The chain uses TRBV6-6 and TRBJ2-2; no clear D gene. The V gene lost 11 bases and the J gene lost 2 bases, with 15 bases spanning the gap. CDR1 and CDR2 (germline): MNHNY, SVGAGI (reference sequence). This CDR3 is built from 14 residues. The CDR3 is CADKETDNTGELFF. CDR3 nucleotide sequence: TGTGCCGACAAAGAAACGGATAACACCGGGGAGCTGTTTTTT.

The chain uses TRBV7-2 and TRBJ2-7, with TRBD1 matching over 9 bases. The trim removed 4 bases at V and 3 bases at J, leaving 4 bases unmatched. The CDR3 loop spans 14 amino acids. Germline V gene lookup returns CDR1 SGHTA and CDR2 FQGNSA. The CDR3 is CASSSDRGNYEQYF. The CDR3, as DNA: TGTGCCAGCAGCTCGGACAGGGGAAACTACGAGCAGTACTTC.

This clonotype was picked up many times. V is TRBV7-8 and J is TRBJ1-1, with no clear D. From germline, CDR1 is SGHVS and CDR2 FQNEAQ. V dropped 6 bases and J dropped 0 bases, with 8 bases sitting between them. The CDR3 length is 13 residues. CDR3 region: CASRVDMNTEAFF. CDR3 DNA: TGTGCCAGCAGGGTTGACATGAACACTGAAGCTTTCTTT.

This clonotype was seen only a few times. The chain couples TRBV7-9 to TRBJ1-1, with D possibly TRBD1 on 5 matching bases. Trimming shortened V by 7 bases and J by 4 bases, and 10 bases separated the two germline ends. The germline V gene has CDR1 SEHNR and CDR2 FQNEAQ (reference sequence). The CDR3 runs 12 residues. The DNA for the CDR3 is TGTGCCAGCACCAGGGTGGGCACTGAAGCTTTCTTT. Translating gives CASTRVGTEAFF. Full variable domain (missing parts from reference TRBV7-9 and TRBJ1-1): DTGVSQNPRHKITKRGQNVTFRCDPISEHNRLYWYRQTLGQGPEFLTYFQNEAQLEKSRLLSDRFSAERPKGSFSTLEIQRTEQGDSAMYLCASTRVGTEAFFGQGTRLTVV.

CDR3 sequence: CASRKAGVVGELFF. DNA of the CDR3: TGTGCCAGCAGGAAGGCAGGGGTGGTCGGGGAGCTGTTTTTT. V and J are TRBV5-6 and TRBJ2-2; D perhaps matches TRBD1 (6 bases). V dropped 5 bases and J dropped 7 bases, with 15 bases sitting between them. Germline CDR1 is SGHDT and CDR2 is YYEEEE. CDR3 length: 14 amino acids.